The 10 T cell receptor beta chains in this list originate from one sample, sequenced in a study of T-cell memory formation after mild COVID-19. TCRdb called the 5' RACE reads again in MiXCR, with one record for every CDR3 protein. The table includes approximately 340,000 distinct CDR3 sequences, approximately 12% detected once. Specimen: PBMCs or a T cell subset sorted from them (not recorded which). The receptors here all came from a man younger than 30 who had mild COVID-19 (a few samples of this study predate the infection). Cell type and time point are not known.

The V gene is TRBV20-1, the J gene TRBJ1-5, with TRBD1 identical over 9 bases. J gave up 4 bases and V 0 bases, and 7 bases lay outside the gene matches. CDR3 length: 16 amino acids. Germline values: CDR1 DFQATT, CDR2 SNEGSKA (reference sequence). In nucleotides, the CDR3 is TGCAGTGCTAGAGACTGGGGACAGGGACTGAATCAGCCCCAGCATTTT. It specifies CSARDWGQGLNQPQHF.

This clonotype has just a few counts. The V call is TRBV12-3 or TRBV12-4, the J call TRBJ1-2, with TRBD1 matching 8 bases. J was trimmed by 8 bases and V by 8 bases; bases with no gene match: 10. The CDR3 is made up of 13 amino acids. The CDR3 region is CASLQGGGGGYTF. The CDR3 coding sequence is TGTGCCAGCCTACAGGGGGGAGGAGGAGGCTACACCTTC.

With respect to this clonotype: A much larger clone differs from this one at a single base, so this may be a read error. The genes are TRBV7-3 and TRBJ2-1, with D possibly TRBD2 on 7 matching bases. The CDR3 contains 17 residues. Germline CDR1 reads SGHTA; CDR2 reads FQGTGA. The CDR3 here is CASSSQGAGASYTEQFF. In DNA, the CDR3 is TGTGCCAGCAGTTCTCAGGGTGCGGGGGCTTCCTACACTGAGCAGTTCTTC. Full variable domain (outside the CDR3, taken from reference TRBV7-3 and TRBJ2-1): GAGVSQTPSNKVTEKGKYVELRCDPISGHTALYWYRQSLGQGPEFLIYFQGTGAADDSGLPNDRFFAVRPEGSVSTLKIQRTERGDSAVYLCASSSQGAGASYTEQFFGPGTRLTVL.

The chain links TRBV29-1 to TRBJ2-1; D is ambiguous. Trimming cost V 4 bases and J 10 bases, with 20 bases left between them. Per germline, CDR1 SQVTM and CDR2 ANQGSEA. The CDR3 has 14 amino acids. Here the CDR3 reads CSVAEGWAAGEQFF. The CDR3, as DNA: TGCAGCGTTGCTGAAGGGTGGGCGGCTGGAGAGCAGTTCTTC.

This clonotype was counted between two and nine times. The chain is built from TRBV9 and TRBJ1-1; D gene ambiguous. The CDR3 consists of 14 residues. Per germline, CDR1 SGDLS and CDR2 YYNGEE. Trimming removed 3 bases from V and 0 bases from J, with 9 bases in between. CDR3 region: CASSAGGMNTEAFF. CDR3 in DNA: TGTGCCAGCAGCGCGGGAGGGATGAACACTGAAGCTTTCTTT.

The V and J genes are TRBV7-9 and TRBJ2-7; D is possibly TRBD2 (5 bases). Trimming took off 5 bases at V and 0 bases at J, with 8 bases between the two ends. CDR3 length: 13 residues. The germline gives CDR1 SEHNR, CDR2 FQNEAQ (reference sequence). This chain's CDR3 is CASSRGPSYEQYF. The CDR3, as DNA: TGTGCCAGCAGCCGCGGGCCCTCCTACGAGCAGTACTTC. The entire variable domain, with the rest obtained from reference TRBV7-9 and TRBJ2-7, is as follows: DTGVSQNPRHKITKRGQNVTFRCDPISEHNRLYWYRQTLGQGPEFLTYFQNEAQLEKSRLLSDRFSAERPKGSFSTLEIQRTEQGDSAMYLCASSRGPSYEQYFGPGTRLTVT.

In its sample, this clonotype was seen a few times. The chain couples TRBV18 to TRBJ1-2; D perhaps matches TRBD1 (6 bases). The V gene's germline CDR1 is KGHSH and CDR2 LQKENI. V lost 6 bases, J lost 2 bases, and 19 bases lay in between. This CDR3 has 16 amino acids. The CDR3 region has the DNA TGTGCCAGCTCTCTTAACGGGGGGCTGGGGAACTATGGCTACACCTTC. This codes for CASSLNGGLGNYGYTF. Drawing the rest from reference TRBV18 and TRBJ1-2, the complete variable domain is NAGVMQNPRHLVRRRGQEARLRCSPMKGHSHVYWYRQLPEEGLKFMVYLQKENIIDESGMPKERFSAEFPKEGPSILRIQQVVRGDSAAYFCASSLNGGLGNYGYTFGSGTRLTVV.

Only a few counts were recorded for this clonotype. The rearrangement joins TRBV7-2 to TRBJ1-4; 7 bases agree with TRBD1. The CDR3 has 17 amino acids. The V gene end was trimmed by 2 bases and the J gene end by 4 bases; junction bases not matched to a gene: 10. CDR1 is SGHTA, CDR2 FQGNSA, per germline. CDR3 sequence: CASSLMGRQGGNEKLFF. CDR3 sequence (DNA): TGTGCCAGCAGCTTAATGGGGCGGCAGGGGGGTAATGAAAAACTGTTTTTT.

The chain joins TRBV12-5 to TRBJ2-2; 7 bases are shared with TRBD2. The CDR3 has 14 amino acids. CDR1 is LGHNT and CDR2 is FRNRAP in the germline V gene. V shed 5 bases and J 4 bases; nucleotides not matched to a gene: 4. CDR3 residues: CASGAGVGTGELFF. CDR3 in DNA: TGTGCTAGTGGTGCGGGGGTTGGCACCGGGGAGCTGTTTTTT. Variable domain in full (rest from reference TRBV12-5 and TRBJ2-2): DARVTQTPRHKVTEMGQEVTMRCQPILGHNTVFWYRQTMMQGLELLAYFRNRAPLDDSGMPKDRFSAEMPDATLATLKIQPSEPRDSAVYFCASGAGVGTGELFFGEGSRLTVL.

The chain uses TRBV6-2 or TRBV6-3 and TRBJ2-1; 9 bases are a match to TRBD2. Unmatched junction bases numbered 5, after V lost 5 bases and J lost 12 bases. The CDR3 has 12 amino acids. Germline loops: CDR1 MNHEY, CDR2 SVGEGT. CDR3: CASSRISGGQFF. The CDR3 bases are TGTGCCAGCAGTCGAATTAGCGGGGGGCAGTTCTTC.